The present T cell receptor (beta chain) was sequenced within a study of beta chain features in type 1 diabetes. There are 16 residues in the CDR3. Germline V CDR1 and CDR2: SEHNR, FQNEAQ (reference sequence). V shed 2 bases and J 0 bases; nucleotides not matched to a gene: 7. Since all of the isolated RNA was reverse transcribed, expressed TCRB transcripts were what got sequenced. Method: immunoSEQ multiplex PCR; TCRdb's copy keeps in-frame clones and lacks some. The table shows hundreds of thousands of clones, with approximately 12% occurring only once. Cells sorted by CD45RO/CCR7/CD25/CD127/CD95/CD27 comprised CD4+ naive, central memory, regulatory and stem cell-like memory cells. Each of the sorted populations had a purity greater than 95%. This clone showed up just a few times. Antigen specificity is unknown. Broader study findings: cDNA-based sequencing might over-represent cells highly expressing TCR.

The sequence was collected from a man younger than 30 in good health. The sample comprised naive CD4+ T cells from blood. The V and J genes are TRBV7-9 and TRBJ2-7; 7 positions agree with TRBD1. The CDR3 sequence is CASSLLMTGSSYEQYF. In nucleotides, the CDR3 is TGTGCCAGCAGCTTACTGATGACAGGGAGCTCCTACGAGCAGTACTTC.